This is a list of T cell receptor beta chains from one sample in a study of response to subunit inactivated influenza vaccine. TCRdb used MiXCR to reprocess the RT-PCR reads, holding one entry per CDR3 protein. Found here are more than 200,000 distinct CDR3 sequences, 9% to 15% of them singletons; the top ten hold about 8%. This specimen consisted of non-naive T cells sorted from PBMCs, obtained around 14 days before vaccination. These receptors were taken from a man between 45 and 60 years old who received an inactivated influenza vaccine. CDR3s include the opening cysteine and the closing phenylalanine or tryptophan. The order of the fields is J gene, V gene, D gene, clone size, CDR3 protein, CDR3 DNA. A D gene is named only where the DNA matches it firmly. A row's size may be missing; if present it is once, few, many or a size class.

J gene: TRBJ2-2
V gene: TRBV29-1
D gene: TRBD2
clone size: many
CDR3 protein: CSVEDLLAGVTGELFF
CDR3 DNA: TGCAGCGTTGAAGATCTACTAGCGGGAGTCACCGGGGAGCTGTTTTTT

J gene: TRBJ2-1
V gene: TRBV12-3/TRBV12-4
D gene: .
clone size: few
CDR3 protein: CASSRRSRDEQFF
CDR3 DNA: TGTGCCAGCAGCCGCCGCTCTAGGGATGAGCAGTTCTTC

J gene: TRBJ1-5
V gene: TRBV4-2
D gene: TRBD1
clone size: few
CDR3 protein: CASSQDPGGGNQPQHF
CDR3 DNA: TGTGCCAGCAGCCAAGACCCAGGGGGAGGCAATCAGCCCCAGCATTTT

J gene: TRBJ1-5
V gene: TRBV2
D gene: TRBD1
clone size: .
CDR3 protein: CASGTVSNQPQHF
CDR3 DNA: TGTGCCAGCGGGACAGTTAGCAATCAGCCCCAGCATTTT

J gene: TRBJ2-4
V gene: TRBV5-1
D gene: .
clone size: .
CDR3 protein: CASSLSGTLAKNIQYF
CDR3 DNA: TGCGCCAGCAGCTTGTCGGGGACCCTAGCCAAAAACATTCAGTACTTC

J gene: TRBJ1-4
V gene: TRBV12-3/TRBV12-4
D gene: .
clone size: .
CDR3 protein: CASSDYGKLFF
CDR3 DNA: TGTGCCAGCAGCGACTACGGAAAACTGTTTTTT

J gene: TRBJ2-3
V gene: TRBV28
D gene: .
clone size: many
CDR3 protein: CASRSSGSGTDTQYF
CDR3 DNA: TGTGCCAGCAGATCCTCGGGTAGCGGCACAGATACGCAGTATTTT

J gene: TRBJ2-3
V gene: TRBV29-1
D gene: TRBD1
clone size: many
CDR3 protein: CSVGQAEYTDTQYF
CDR3 DNA: TGCAGCGTCGGACAGGCGGAATACACAGATACGCAGTATTTT

J gene: TRBJ2-7
V gene: TRBV28
D gene: TRBD1
clone size: many
CDR3 protein: CASRQDRYEQYF
CDR3 DNA: TGTGCCAGCAGACAGGACAGGTACGAGCAGTACTTC

J gene: TRBJ2-5
V gene: TRBV20-1
D gene: TRBD1
clone size: .
CDR3 protein: CSAKDRGSVTQYF
CDR3 DNA: TGCAGTGCAAAGGACAGGGGGAGTGTGACCCAGTACTTC

J gene: TRBJ2-2
V gene: TRBV7-9
D gene: TRBD2
clone size: few
CDR3 protein: CASSWGGATAGELFF
CDR3 DNA: TGTGCCAGCAGCTGGGGAGGGGCGACCGCCGGGGAGCTGTTTTTT